These 20 T cell receptor beta chains were all obtained from the same sample, sequenced in a study of blood T cell repertoires in COVID-19. The assay was immunoSEQ multiplex PCR, and TCRdb's table has in-frame clones only and misses some. Of roughly 200,000 clones in the sample, 75% to 90% were seen once. Sequencing input: PBMCs or T cells enriched from blood (not recorded which). Every receptor here comes from a middle-aged man who had recovered from COVID-19.

V and J are TRBV30 and TRBJ2-5, with a weak D call TRBD2 (6 bases). Germline CDR1 GTSNPN, CDR2 SVGIG (reference sequence). Trimming stripped 4 bases from V and 1 base from J, with 16 bases between. The CDR3 is 15 residues long. The CDR3 nucleotides read TGTGCCTGGACCGCCCCAGCGGGCCTCCAAGAGACCCAGTACTTC. Residues: CAWTAPAGLQETQYF.

In this sample, this clone turned up once. Here the CDR3 DNA reads TGCGCCAGCAGGATTAGCGGGGGGAGCTCCTACAATGAGCAGTTCTTC. Protein: CASRISGGSSYNEQFF. The rearrangement uses TRBV4-1 and TRBJ2-1, with 10 bases matching TRBD2. With V trimmed by 6 bases and J by 0 bases, 5 bases remained unmatched. The CDR3 is made up of 16 amino acids. The germline V gene encodes CDR1 MGHRA and CDR2 YSYEKL.

The chain joins TRBV6-4 to TRBJ1-5; D is ambiguous. CDR1 and CDR2 from the germline V gene are MRHNA and SNTAGT. The CDR3 spans 14 residues. The germline V and J ends were trimmed by 5 bases and 0 bases, with 8 bases remaining between them. The CDR3 loop is CASSKEISNQPQHF. CDR3 nucleotide sequence: TGTGCCAGCAGTAAGGAGATTAGCAATCAGCCCCAGCATTTT.

The V gene is TRBV12-5, the J gene TRBJ1-2; 7 nucleotides agree with TRBD1. CDR1 and CDR2 from the germline V gene are LGHNT and FRNRAP. With 1 base clipped from V and 4 bases from J, the junction kept 0 bases outside the gene matches. This CDR3 is 13 amino acids long. The CDR3 spells CASGLGTGYGYTF. CDR3 in DNA: TGTGCTAGTGGTTTGGGGACAGGCTATGGCTACACCTTC.

This clone has a single count. This chain connects TRBV6-1 to TRBJ2-1; 11 bases match TRBD2. Germline V gene sequence: CDR1 MNHNS, CDR2 SASEGT. The CDR3 runs 16 residues. Unmatched junction bases numbered 3, after V lost 4 bases and J lost 1 base. CDR3 bases: TGTGCCAGCAGTGTTTTAGCGGGAGGGTCCTACAATGAGCAGTTCTTC. Translated, it gives CASSVLAGGSYNEQFF.

This clone is a singleton in its sample. V is TRBV5-1 and J is TRBJ2-7; TRBD2 agrees at 7 bases. Germline assignment: CDR1 SGHRS and CDR2 YFSETQ. This CDR3 region has 14 residues. Trimming at V came to 4 bases and at J to 2 bases, leaving 6 bases not matched to a gene. The CDR3 is CASSEISGTYEQYF. CDR3 DNA: TGCGCCAGCAGCGAGATCAGCGGGACCTACGAGCAGTACTTC.

The chain combines TRBV3-1 (or the pseudogene TRBV3-2) with TRBJ2-7; D might be TRBD2 (6 bases). The CDR3 contains 15 residues. Germline V gene sequence: CDR1 LGHDT, CDR2 YNNKEL (reference sequence). Trimming shortened V by 2 bases and J by 3 bases, and 14 bases separated the two germline ends. CDR3 nucleotides: TGTGCCAGCAGCCAACTTAGCGGACTCCGCTACGAGCAGTACTTC. Its protein is CASSQLSGLRYEQYF.

The chain couples TRBV5-1 to TRBJ2-5; D might be TRBD1 (5 bases). CDR1 and CDR2 from the germline V gene are SGHRS and YFSETQ. V was clipped by 7 bases and J by 4 bases, with 20 bases between them. The CDR3 extends over 15 amino acids. CDR3 DNA: TGCGCCAGCGGTGTGGGTCAGGGATCCGGAGAGACCCAGTACTTC. It codes for CASGVGQGSGETQYF.

This chain uses TRBV3-1 (or the pseudogene TRBV3-2) with TRBJ2-5; TRBD2 aligns across 15 bases. Per the germline V gene, CDR1 is LGHDT and CDR2 is YNNKEL (reference sequence). Trimming cost V 7 bases and J 1 base; bases outside gene matches: 16. This CDR3 has 20 residues. CDR3 sequence reads: CASTHIQGRTSGRAQETQYF. CDR3 DNA: TGTGCCAGCACCCACATACAAGGGAGGACTAGCGGGAGGGCCCAAGAGACCCAGTACTTC.

The chain recombines TRBV5-5 with TRBJ1-2; 7 bases fit TRBD1. Germline-derived CDR1 and CDR2 are SGHKS and YYEKEE (reference sequence). The CDR3 consists of 15 residues. Trimming removed 2 bases from V and 6 bases from J; junction bases left unmatched: 10. This CDR3 is CASSFSIDRADGYTF. DNA for the CDR3: TGTGCCAGCAGCTTCTCAATCGACAGGGCAGATGGCTACACCTTC.

This sequence joins TRBV6-5 and TRBJ2-7; D possibly corresponds to TRBD1 (6 bases). Per the germline V gene, CDR1 is MNHEY and CDR2 is SVGAGI. Trimming pared 0 bases from V and 6 bases from J, leaving 9 bases between. This CDR3 region has 13 residues. CDR3 protein: CASSYSSGAEQYF. The CDR3 region has the DNA TGTGCCAGCAGTTACTCTTCAGGGGCCGAGCAGTACTTC.

This chain links TRBV21-1 with TRBJ2-1; the table's D call, TRBD1, has no DNA check behind it. TRBV21-1 is an annotated pseudogene. The CDR3 covers 14 residues. In DNA form, the CDR3 reads TGTGCCAGCAACTGGACAGGGTGCTACAATGAGCAGTTCTTC. It translates to CASNWTGCYNEQFF.

The rearrangement uses TRBV5-6 and TRBJ1-5; 8 nucleotides agree with TRBD1. The ends lost 4 bases at V and 4 bases at J; junction bases unmatched: 4. This CDR3 has 14 amino acids. Germline assignment: CDR1 SGHDT and CDR2 YYEEEE. As DNA, the CDR3 is TGTGCCAGCAGCATGACAGGGGTTAATCAGCCCCAGCATTTT. As protein: CASSMTGVNQPQHF.

The chain combines TRBV19 with TRBJ2-1; tentatively, D is TRBD1 (7 bases). The CDR3 sequence is 16 residues long. V was cut by 7 bases and J by 9 bases, with 25 bases left in between. The germline V gene encodes CDR1 LNHDA and CDR2 SQIVND (reference sequence). The CDR3 coding sequence is TGTGCCAGTACCCAAGCCGGCCTAGCGCAGGGGGGTGAGCAGTTCTTC. It translates to CASTQAGLAQGGEQFF.

The chain links TRBV19 to TRBJ2-3; the match to TRBD1 covers 7 bases. The CDR3 is 15 residues long. Germline CDR1 reads LNHDA; CDR2 reads SQIVND (reference sequence). With V trimmed by 3 bases and J by 1 base, 4 bases remained unmatched. In DNA, the CDR3 is TGTGCCAGTAGTATCCTAGGGGGCGGCACAGATACGCAGTATTTT. It encodes CASSILGGGTDTQYF.

This chain connects TRBV7-9 to TRBJ1-2; maybe TRBD1 (6 bases). There are 14 residues in the CDR3. The V gene lost 5 bases and the J gene lost 6 bases, with 16 bases spanning the gap. CDR1 and CDR2 (germline): SEHNR, FQNEAQ (reference sequence). CDR3 bases: TGTGCCAGCAGCCTAAAAGGGGGAATTGATGGCTACACCTTC. This gives the protein CASSLKGGIDGYTF.

This clone occurred many times. J is TRBJ2-2 and V is TRBV5-1; 11 nucleotides line up with TRBD2. Germline V gene lookup returns CDR1 SGHRS and CDR2 YFSETQ. With 3 bases clipped from V and 6 bases from J, the junction kept 4 bases outside the gene matches. The CDR3 loop spans 15 amino acids. Here the CDR3 reads CASSYTGLAAGELFF. The CDR3 DNA sequence: TGCGCCAGCAGCTACACGGGACTAGCGGCCGGGGAGCTGTTTTTT.

This sequence joins TRBV4-1 and TRBJ2-2; 7 bases line up with TRBD2. V dropped 0 bases and J dropped 1; count of bases not matched to a gene: 2. From germline, CDR1 is MGHRA and CDR2 YSYEKL. CDR3 length equals 16 residues. This CDR3 is CASSQDPGGNTGELFF. CDR3 bases: TGCGCCAGCAGCCAAGACCCGGGGGGGAACACCGGGGAGCTGTTTTTT.

The DNA of the CDR3 is TGCGCCAGCAGCCTAGGACAGGGGGGAATTTTCGGCACTGAAGCTTTCTTT. It translates to CASSLGQGGIFGTEAFF. The rearrangement uses TRBV5-1 and TRBJ1-1; the match to TRBD1 covers 10 bases. This CDR3 spans 17 amino acids. Trimming removed 4 bases from V and 4 bases from J; junction bases left unmatched: 13. Germline V gene data show CDR1 as SGHRS and CDR2 as YFSETQ.

The chain is built from TRBV18 and TRBJ2-1; no clear D gene. The CDR3 has 15 amino acids. V gave up 3 bases and J gave up 1 base, with 10 bases separating them. Germline V gives CDR1 KGHSH, CDR2 LQKENI. The CDR3 reads CASSPQSVSYNEQFF. The CDR3 region has the DNA TGTGCCAGCTCACCCCAGTCAGTTTCCTACAATGAGCAGTTCTTC.